Sequencing of this T cell receptor beta chain was carried out in a study of cytomegalovirus exposure and HLA in healthy donors (TCRdb year 2017). Regarding the complete study: According to an earlier analysis of a few hundred of the donors, 150 million to 200 million T cells yielded 117 million unique TCR beta sequences and about 280 Gb of sequence data. Among several hundred genotyped donors of the cohort, an average of approximately 200,000 unique TCR beta nucleotide sequences was sequenced per donor, of which about 18% were non-productive. To predict cytomegalovirus infection status, the study combined high-throughput TCR immunosequencing, statistical association of individual TCRs with disease status, and machine learning. The study was designed to test whether signatures of past pathogen exposure could be identified by cataloging public T cell receptors. Typing coverage differed by locus: A, B, C, DRB1 and DQB1 were typed in roughly 629-640 donors, DQA1 in 500 to 550, DPA1 in over 600, and DPB1 in roughly 470. The study profiled the T cell repertoires of about 720 subjects by immunosequencing and related them to cytomegalovirus serostatus. HLA typing included class I and class II loci at four-digit resolution. The later analysis used no new phenotypic data to find candidate immune exposures, relying instead on TCR beta sequences and their occurrence across donors. The genetic ancestry cluster associated with self-reported Caucasian donors included 65% to 90% of the roughly 380 genotyped donors. In an earlier analysis of 587 of the donors, high-throughput TCR beta sequencing was used to judge whether each TCR beta V gene segment behaved as functional or pseudogenic. Besides the first cohort of hundreds of subjects, a separate validation cohort made up of 90 to 150 different subjects was used. A later analysis re-examined previously published TCR beta repertoires from about 670 donors and added high-resolution HLA genotyping to investigate patterns of TCR occurrence. All discovery cohort repertoires had been generated using a single sequencing platform. An early release that covered about 600 HLA-typed donors contained around 300 gigabases of sequencing data and tens of millions of unique TCR sequences. Donor age, sex, ethnicity and CMV serostatus were compiled together with the repertoire data. In a later genetic analysis, genome-wide SNP genotypes for about 55% of the roughly 700 donors were used, and that subset was treated as a discovery cohort. About five DR-DQ haplotypes were handled as single units for association and clustering, since linkage in the cohort was strong. Points the paper makes about the study in general: A later analysis reported that several top co-occurrence clusters appeared linked to parvovirus B19, influenza, CMV and Epstein-Barr virus. Some IMGT-functional V segments, including TRBV6-2 and TRBV6-3, could not be told apart with the 87-base-pair reads, so those segments were excluded. According to a later genetic analysis, donors in an Asian-associated ancestry cluster had fewer N-insertions in productive TCRs than the roughly 700-donor mean. The study gave a list of under 200 TCR beta chains associated with cytomegalovirus. Because counts were too low, approximately 18 rarely observed V segments, including chromosome 9 orphons, were excluded from the earlier analysis of a few hundred of the donors. For the cohort, immune exposure information was limited to CMV serostatus. A further reported finding was that TCR beta sequences accurately predicted the HLA-A and HLA-B alleles for most subjects in the first cohort. A later genetic analysis associated a missense DCLRE1C variant with V-gene and J-gene trimming of TCR beta chains, and an independent cohort replicated the association. Compared with equally common non-associated chains, HLA-associated TCR beta chains in a later analysis were more clonally expanded and had lower generation probabilities. In a later analysis, about 17,000 TCR beta sequences were associated with specific HLA alleles at a false discovery rate of 0.05. Assigning TCR associations to individual alleles was difficult when HLA alleles, especially DR and DQ, strongly co-occurred. The authors suggested that the approach could potentially be generalized to other disease states and immunological phenotypes. The cohort was sequenced for TCR beta chains only, and without alpha or paired-chain data the features that could be detected were limited. Linkage disequilibrium might explain the correlated functional status among segregating V segments, but an unknown experimental factor could not be ruled out. HLA typing was unavailable for some donors at each locus, so association tests used only the typed subset. In both the original and validation cohorts, the classifier was reported to diagnose cytomegalovirus status with high specificity and sensitivity. In an earlier analysis of a few hundred of the donors, most TCR beta V segments were observed in productive rearrangements about 90% or about 30% of the time, broadly matching IMGT annotations. A cluster of highly shared sequence variants was judged likely to be a technical artifact of the sequencing pipeline. Sequencing depth was assumed to be roughly uniform across donors in the presence/absence analyses, though that assumption may not hold. In vitro tests confirmed that three of the cytomegalovirus-associated TCR beta chains recognize cytomegalovirus antigens. According to a later analysis, TCR association rates differed among HLA loci, with DRB1 alleles showing the most associated TCRs and HLA-C alleles showing the fewest. Across donors, most TCR sequences were observed very rarely, whereas some public TCRs were present in many individuals. A later analysis found that most CMV-associated TCR beta chains appeared HLA-restricted, with HLA associations seemingly driven largely by CMV exposure.

The library was built by means of the immunoSEQ multiplex PCR assay. A mixture of 60 forward primers for TCR Vbeta segments and 13 reverse primers for TCR Jbeta segments was used in the multiplex PCR. The CDR3 region of rearranged TCR beta genes was amplified from genomic DNA with a multiplex PCR assay. On the Illumina HiSeq System, the amplified TCR beta libraries were sequenced as 87-base-pair reads. The authors' analysis ran thus. In a later analysis, tens of millions of unique TCR beta chains were counted across the roughly 670 repertoires, and about 9.9 million of these chains were shared by at least two donors. A nearest-neighbor algorithm error-corrected the raw reads and collapsed the reads into unique sequences, merging closely related sequences to remove PCR and sequencing errors. To assign V, D and J gene segments, CDR3 sequences were aligned to IMGT reference sequences. For a sequence to be retained, a match of at least six nucleotides was required to both a V gene segment and a J gene segment. A rearrangement was called productive if the CDR3 had no stop codons and remained in frame with V and J, and every other rearrangement was called non-productive. Following IMGT convention, CDR3 was defined as the stretch from the second conserved V-encoded cysteine up to the conserved J-encoded phenylalanine. The earlier analysis of some 540 of the donors excluded any sequence lacking an unambiguous match to a single V gene segment. In an earlier analysis of 587 of the donors, V segments were called functional above 56.7% productive rearrangements and were called segregating when the between-donor standard deviation exceeded 5%. To diagnose cytomegalovirus status from the catalog of TCR beta chain sequences, a statistical classification framework was built. V and J gene assignment, in a later analysis, came from comparing TCR nucleotide sequences with IMGT/GENE-DB human TR gene sequences. Using the TCRdist pipeline, a later analysis assigned CDR3 sequences along with most-parsimonious VDJ recombination scenarios. A later analysis defined each TCR beta chain by its CDR3 amino acid sequence plus V-gene family, and excluded reads lacking a unique V-gene family. As a way to deal with suspected cross-contamination and a sequencing artifact, a later analysis dropped roughly 620 nucleotide sequences that were highly shared and had low generation probability. For each public chain, a later analysis derived a clonal expansion index from normalized ranks of inferred template counts within each repertoire. In a later analysis, generation probabilities were computed with a VDJ recombination model fitted to out-of-frame rearrangements, and the resulting probabilities were checked against IGoR. In a later analysis, TCR-TCR, TCR-HLA and TCR-CMV co-occurrence was scored with hypergeometric tests, and a repertoire-size bias correction was applied to TCR pairs. False discovery rates were estimated in a later analysis by permuting HLA or CMV assignments 20 times. In a later analysis, co-occurring TCRs were grouped using DBSCAN, and TCRdist sequence similarity was added for clustering within HLA-allele-positive subsets. For co-occurrence clustering, repertoires with fewer than 30,000 or more than 120,000 public chains were excluded, along with four or five repertoires with anomalous nucleotide sharing. What TCRdb holds here is the immuneACCESS table cut down to in-frame rearrangements. Part of the clones is not present; checked against another copy, under half of the missing clones reflect an unresolved V gene, and the others are unexplained. V, J and clone size are those of that table, while D and trimming were read from the DNA. This sample lists under 130,000 clones; approximately 72% were detected once. The ten largest clones take up less than 3.5% of the sample.

On this clone itself: It lacks a known antigen. Qualities for individual bases were not recorded, and no much larger clone is one base off.

Looking up the germline V gene yields CDR1 SGHRS and CDR2 YFSETQ. Trimming takes 3 bases from V and 0 bases from J, and the germline ends sit 10 bases apart. Measured from the cysteine to the phenylalanine, the CDR3 is 14 residues long. Only the CDR3 part of the read is kept: 42 bases, read in frame from the first base. The cohort comprised more than 550 healthy bone marrow donors. All cohort members were sampled while nominally healthy, although unrecorded immune exposures were likely present. The donor was CMV seronegative and was included in the group of under 450 seronegative cohort members. A peripheral blood sample was collected from each donor, and TCR beta sequencing was performed on peripheral blood mononuclear cells. The Qiagen DNeasy Blood Extraction Kit was used to extract genomic DNA from the blood cell samples.

The TCR comes from a woman in her 50s in good health and CMV-seronegative. The sample was PBMCs. The chain was built from TRBV5-1 and TRBJ2-7; the D gene is unclear. The CDR3 amino acid sequence is: CASSSSGYSYEQYF. In nucleotides, the sequence is TGCGCCAGCAGCTCTTCGGGTTACTCCTACGAGCAGTACTTC.